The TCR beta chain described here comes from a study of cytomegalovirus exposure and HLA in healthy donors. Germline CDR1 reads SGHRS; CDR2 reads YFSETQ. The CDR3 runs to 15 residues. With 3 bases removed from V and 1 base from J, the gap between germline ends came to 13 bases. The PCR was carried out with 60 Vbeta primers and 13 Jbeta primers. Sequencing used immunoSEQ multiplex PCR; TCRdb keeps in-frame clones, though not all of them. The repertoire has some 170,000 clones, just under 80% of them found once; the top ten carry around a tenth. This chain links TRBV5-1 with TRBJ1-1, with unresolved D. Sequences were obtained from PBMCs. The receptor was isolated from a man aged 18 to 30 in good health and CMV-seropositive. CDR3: CASSSVRLPNTEAFF. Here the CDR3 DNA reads TGCGCCAGCAGCTCTGTGCGGCTGCCGAACACTGAAGCTTTCTTT.